These 32 T cell receptor beta chains were sequenced from one sample in a study of cytomegalovirus exposure and HLA in healthy donors. The PCR had 60 Vbeta and 13 Jbeta primers. Sequencing used immunoSEQ multiplex PCR; TCRdb keeps in-frame clones, though not all of them. The top ten clones hold approximately 14% of a sample with around 150,000 clones, 73% of them seen once. Sequenced sample: PBMCs. The receptors were sampled from a human donor in good health.

This clone was seen more than once but under ten times. The rearrangement uses TRBV7-3 and TRBJ2-2; TRBD2 matches 13 bases. This CDR3 region has 15 residues. Losses at the gene ends were 2 bases for V and 10 bases for J; bases not matched to a gene: 4. CDR1 is SGHTA, CDR2 FQGTGA, per germline. CDR3 bases: TGTGCCAGCAGCTTACTGGGACTAGCGGGATTGGAGCTGTTTTTT. It translates to CASSLLGLAGLELFF.

The chain couples TRBV6-1 to TRBJ1-5; no reliable D call. This CDR3 is built from 15 residues. The germline V gene has CDR1 MNHNS and CDR2 SASEGT. V was shortened by 1 base and J by 7 bases, with 14 bases between the two germline ends. CDR3 nucleotide sequence: TGTGCCAGCAGTGAAGATCCTGGCGAGGAACAGCCCCAGCATTTT. Its protein product is CASSEDPGEEQPQHF.

CDR3 protein: CASSYSGLFIYEQYF. The CDR3 DNA is TGTGCCAGCAGTTACTCGGGACTATTTATCTACGAGCAGTACTTC. The chain recombines TRBV6-5 with TRBJ2-7; the match to TRBD2 covers 7 bases. Unmatched junction bases numbered 5, after V lost 0 bases and J lost 3 bases. Germline lookup yields CDR1 MNHEY and CDR2 SVGAGI. This CDR3 region has 15 residues.

This clone was counted between two and nine times. J is TRBJ2-1 and V is TRBV12-5, with TRBD2 as a possible D gene (6 bases). Germline V CDR1 and CDR2: LGHNT, FRNRAP. There are 13 residues in the CDR3. V lost 7 bases and J 10 bases, leaving 17 bases between the germline ends. The CDR3 protein is CASERESFSEQFF. The CDR3 region has the DNA TGTGCTAGTGAACGGGAGTCTTTCTCCGAGCAGTTCTTC.

This chain connects TRBV5-4 to TRBJ2-3, with 15 bases aligning to TRBD2. The trim removed 4 bases at V and 6 bases at J, leaving 6 bases unmatched. Germline CDR1 and CDR2: SGHNT and YYREEE (reference sequence). The CDR3 sequence is 16 residues long. The CDR3, as DNA: TGTGCCAGCAGCACCGGGACTAGCGGGAGGACGGATACGCAGTATTTT. Its translation: CASSTGTSGRTDTQYF.

The chain has TRBV19 and TRBJ2-7; TRBD2 agrees at 8 bases. The V gene end was trimmed by 5 bases and the J gene end by 5 bases; junction bases not matched to a gene: 8. The CDR3 has 14 residues. Germline V CDR1 and CDR2: LNHDA, SQIVND (reference sequence). The CDR3 DNA reads TGTGCCAGTAGTCTCGGGGGGGGGCGCAACGAGCAGTACTTC. This encodes CASSLGGGRNEQYF. The variable domain in full, with the rest retrieved from reference TRBV19 and TRBJ2-7, is DGGITQSPKYLFRKEGQNVTLSCEQNLNHDAMYWYRQDPGQGLRLIYYSQIVNDFQKGDIAEGYSVSREKKESFPLTVTSAQKNPTAFYLCASSLGGGRNEQYFGPGTRLTVT.

This clone showed up just a few times. The chain is built from TRBV6-6 and TRBJ1-2; TRBD1 is a possible D gene (6 bases). The length of the CDR3 is 14 residues. Germline V lookup: CDR1 MNHNY, CDR2 SVGAGI (reference sequence). V was clipped by 2 bases and J by 4 bases, with 11 bases between them. CDR3 nucleotide sequence: TGTGCCAGCAGTTACGACGACAGGATCTATGGCTACACCTTC. Residues: CASSYDDRIYGYTF.

The genes are TRBV11-2 and TRBJ1-4, with TRBD1 matching over 9 bases. CDR1 is SGHAT and CDR2 is FQNNGV in the germline V gene. Trimming cost V 6 bases and J 8 bases; bases outside gene matches: 7. The CDR3 has 14 residues. The CDR3 DNA is TGTGCCAGCAGTCGACAGGGGGGAGAAGAAAAACTGTTTTTT. Amino acids: CASSRQGGEEKLFF.

This clone was detected a few times. This chain uses TRBV9 with TRBJ2-1; 12 bases are shared with TRBD2. J gave up 5 bases and V 3 bases, and 6 bases lay outside the gene matches. CDR3 length: 16 amino acids. The germline CDR1 and CDR2 sequences are SGDLS and YYNGEE. CDR3 loop: CASSAPLAGGDNEQFF. The CDR3, as DNA: TGTGCCAGCAGCGCCCCGCTAGCGGGAGGGGACAATGAGCAGTTCTTC.

The chain has TRBV5-1 and TRBJ2-7, with D possibly matching TRBD1 (6 bases). Trimming removed 3 bases at V and 4 bases at J, with 11 bases between. Germline V CDR1 and CDR2: SGHRS, YFSETQ. This CDR3 is built from 13 residues. In DNA form, the CDR3 reads TGCGCCAGCAGCTCAGGACAGCTTTACGAGCAGTACTTC. Translation gives CASSSGQLYEQYF.

This clone has only one observation. In DNA form, the CDR3 reads TGTGCCAGCAGCTCAGGGACAGGGCAAGAGACCCAGTACTTC. Its translation is CASSSGTGQETQYF. V usage is TRBV11-3 and J usage is TRBJ2-5, with 9 nucleotides matching TRBD1. The CDR3 sequence is 14 residues long. The J segment lost 2 bases and the V segment lost 4 bases, leaving 2 bases of the junction unmatched. The germline CDR1 and CDR2 sequences are SGHNT and YENEEA. The full variable domain, in which reference TRBV11-3 and TRBJ2-5 provide the parts outside the CDR3, is EAGVVQSPRYKIIEKKQPVAFWCNPISGHNTLYWYLQNLGQGPELLIRYENEEAVDDSQLPKDRFSAERLKGVDSTLKIQPAELGDSAVYLCASSSGTGQETQYFGPGTRLLVL.

This sequence joins TRBV10-3 and TRBJ1-1, with D possibly matching TRBD1 (6 bases). The CDR3 covers 14 residues. The germline V gene has CDR1 ENHRY and CDR2 SYGVKD. Trimming stripped 4 bases from V and 1 base from J, with 10 bases between. The CDR3 bases are TGTGCCATCAGTGCACCGACAGGGAACACTGAAGCTTTCTTT. Encoded protein: CAISAPTGNTEAFF.

The CDR3 protein is CASSGGRSNEKLFF. The CDR3 coding sequence is TGTGCCAGCAGTGGGGGGCGGTCTAATGAAAAACTGTTTTTT. This chain connects TRBV6-1 to TRBJ1-4; maybe TRBD1 (6 bases). Per the germline V gene, CDR1 is MNHNS and CDR2 is SASEGT. Trimming cost V 4 bases and J 3 bases, with 9 bases left between them. This CDR3 is 14 amino acids long.

The CDR3 DNA reads TGTGCCAGCAGCCAACCCTGGAGAGCGGAGAACACCGGGGAGCTGTTTTTT. It encodes CASSQPWRAENTGELFF. This chain links TRBV4-2 with TRBJ2-2; D may be TRBD2 (5 bases). The CDR3 contains 17 residues. Germline assignment: CDR1 LGHNA and CDR2 YNFKEQ. Trimming removed 2 bases at V and 1 base at J, with 14 bases between.

The chain recombines TRBV5-1 with TRBJ1-1; D call uncertain. Germline CDR1 and CDR2: SGHRS and YFSETQ. The ends were cut back, 0 bases at V and 0 bases at J, with 6 bases in the middle. The CDR3 is 14 residues long. The CDR3 nucleotides are TGCGCCAGCAGCTTGGCTACTATGAACACTGAAGCTTTCTTT. It encodes CASSLATMNTEAFF.

The chain is built from TRBV27 and TRBJ2-1; D is possibly TRBD1 (6 bases). The CDR3 is 15 residues long. Germline V gene lookup returns CDR1 MNHEY and CDR2 SMNVEV (reference sequence). The V and J ends lost 3 bases and 5 bases respectively, with 14 bases between them. The CDR3 nucleotides read TGTGCCAGCAGTTTTAAGACAGGCCTGGACAATGAGCAGTTCTTC. It specifies CASSFKTGLDNEQFF.

This chain joins TRBV11-3 and TRBJ2-7; 8 nucleotides match TRBD2. V trimming: 3 bases; J trimming: 5 bases; junction bases outside the gene matches: 9. Germline loops: CDR1 SGHNT, CDR2 YENEEA. The CDR3 spans 15 residues. CDR3 region: CASSFGPAGDDEQYF. The CDR3 bases are TGTGCCAGCAGCTTCGGCCCAGCGGGAGACGACGAGCAGTACTTC.

The chain carries TRBV6-5 and TRBJ1-5; the D gene is possibly TRBD1 (5 bases). With 5 bases removed from V and 4 bases from J, the gap between germline ends came to 15 bases. CDR1 is MNHEY, CDR2 SVGAGI, per germline. CDR3 length: 15 amino acids. CDR3 amino acids: CASSTDSSKNQPQHF. CDR3 coding DNA: TGTGCCAGCAGTACAGACAGCTCTAAGAATCAGCCCCAGCATTTT.

This clone was detected only once. CDR3 bases: TGCGCCAGCAGCCATGGGGCGGCCTACGAGCAGTACTTC. Encoded protein: CASSHGAAYEQYF. The chain employs TRBV4-1 and TRBJ2-7; perhaps TRBD1 as D (5 bases). Germline CDR1 and CDR2: MGHRA and YSYEKL. This CDR3 is 13 amino acids long. Trimming took off 3 bases at V and 2 bases at J, with 8 bases between the two ends.

The chain recombines TRBV6-5 with TRBJ2-7; D is ambiguous. V lost 6 bases and J lost 3, with 15 bases in between. The length of the CDR3 is 14 residues. Germline V lookup: CDR1 MNHEY, CDR2 SVGAGI. CDR3 loop: CASSPFGAIYEQYF. CDR3 coding DNA: TGTGCCAGCAGCCCCTTTGGAGCAATCTACGAGCAGTACTTC.

This clone has only a few counts. The chain uses TRBV6-1 and TRBJ2-3; 8 bases align to TRBD1. The CDR3 has 14 residues. Looked up from germline, CDR1 is MNHNS and CDR2 is SASEGT. The V gene end was trimmed by 6 bases and the J gene end by 2 bases; junction bases not matched to a gene: 4. The CDR3 protein is CASSQDRATDTQYF. CDR3 DNA sequence: TGTGCCAGCAGCCAGGACAGGGCCACAGATACGCAGTATTTT.

The gene calls are TRBV27 and TRBJ2-3, with 10 positions matching TRBD2. The CDR3 length is 16 residues. V shed 6 bases, J shed 4 bases, and the junction held 10 bases outside the gene matches. Per germline, CDR1 MNHEY and CDR2 SMNVEV (reference sequence). CDR3 amino acids: CASRGTSVGVPDTQYF. CDR3 nucleotide sequence: TGTGCCAGCAGGGGGACTAGCGTAGGAGTCCCAGATACGCAGTATTTT.

The V gene is TRBV5-3, the J gene TRBJ2-2; 14 bases are a match to TRBD2. TRBV5-3 belongs to the ORF category, with a function that is uncertain. Unmatched junction bases numbered 4, after V lost 4 bases and J lost 2 bases. The CDR3 is 17 residues long. This CDR3 reads CARSTGLAGVNTGELFF. In DNA form, the CDR3 reads TGTGCCAGAAGCACGGGACTAGCGGGAGTTAACACCGGGGAGCTGTTTTTT.

The chain uses TRBV11-2 and TRBJ2-7, with no clear D. The V gene's germline CDR1 is SGHAT and CDR2 FQNNGV. CDR3 size: 15 residues. V was pared by 0 bases and J by 4 bases, with 13 bases between. The CDR3 loop reads CASSLDNGQTYEQYF. DNA of the CDR3: TGTGCCAGCAGCTTAGATAATGGGCAGACATACGAGCAGTACTTC.

The chain is built from TRBV27 and TRBJ2-1, with D possibly TRBD2 on 5 matching bases. The CDR3 loop spans 14 amino acids. The germline gives CDR1 MNHEY, CDR2 SMNVEV (reference sequence). Trimming removed 6 bases at V and 2 bases at J, with 11 bases between. The CDR3 nucleotides read TGTGCCAGCAGCGGACTGAAAACCTACAATGAGCAGTTCTTC. Translation gives CASSGLKTYNEQFF.

This sequence joins TRBV4-1 and TRBJ2-1; possible D gene TRBD2, 5 bases. The CDR3 is made up of 11 amino acids. From germline, CDR1 is MGHRA and CDR2 YSYEKL. V lost 5 bases and J lost 8, with 7 bases in between. The CDR3 DNA follows: TGCGCCAGCAGCTCCGGGGATGAGCAGTTCTTC. As protein: CASSSGDEQFF.

This clone was observed a few times. This chain joins TRBV5-1 and TRBJ2-1; 12 bases fit TRBD2. The CDR3 extends over 15 amino acids. The J segment lost 12 bases and the V segment lost 4 bases, leaving 11 bases of the junction unmatched. The V gene's germline CDR1 is SGHRS and CDR2 YFSETQ. CDR3 sequence reads: CASSLSSGGGRGQFF. CDR3 coding DNA: TGCGCCAGCAGCCTGTCTAGCGGGGGGGGAAGGGGGCAGTTCTTC.

Remarks on this clone: At one end, the junction sequence differs from germline, possibly due to a read error. This rearrangement joins TRBV7-7 to TRBJ2-5; D is tentatively TRBD1 or TRBD2 (5 bases each). With the DNA end fitting TRBJ2-7 better, the J assignment may be wrong. Germline lookup yields CDR1 SSHAT and CDR2 FNYEAQ (reference sequence). This CDR3 has 13 residues. The CDR3 coding sequence is TGTGCTAGCAGCCAGGGTGGGGGCTACGAGCAGTACTTC. Its protein product is CASSQGGGYEQYF.

V is TRBV6-6 and J is TRBJ2-1, with 7 bases identical to TRBD2. CDR3 length: 16 residues. J gave up 5 bases and V 6 bases, and 13 bases lay outside the gene matches. In germline, CDR1 is MNHNY, CDR2 SVGAGI (reference sequence). As DNA, the CDR3 is TGTGCCAGCAGCCCGCCCGCCGGGACTATTAACAATGAGCAGTTCTTC. This gives the protein CASSPPAGTINNEQFF.

J is TRBJ2-7 and V is TRBV6-5, with 8 bases aligning to TRBD2. Unmatched junction bases numbered 6, after V lost 2 bases and J lost 0 bases. Germline CDR1 reads MNHEY; CDR2 reads SVGAGI. CDR3 length: 16 residues. DNA of the CDR3: TGTGCCAGCAGTTACATCCGGGAGGGTAGCTCCTACGAGCAGTACTTC. Amino acids: CASSYIREGSSYEQYF.

Only a few counts were recorded for this clone. The genes are TRBV5-6 and TRBJ2-2; TRBD1 might be the D (5 bases). The CDR3 length is 16 residues. Per the germline V gene, CDR1 is SGHDT and CDR2 is YYEEEE. V dropped 1 base and J dropped 2 bases, with 12 bases sitting between them. This CDR3 reads CASSLPTATNTGELFF. CDR3 nucleotides: TGTGCCAGCAGCTTGCCGACAGCCACTAACACCGGGGAGCTGTTTTTT.

This chain uses TRBV28 with TRBJ1-1; D gene ambiguous. Trimming took 5 bases from V and 6 from J, leaving 7 bases between them. The CDR3 loop spans 11 amino acids. Germline V gene data show CDR1 as MDHEN and CDR2 as SYDVKM. The CDR3 protein is CASSRRSEAFF. CDR3 DNA sequence: TGTGCCAGCAGTCGGAGGTCTGAAGCTTTCTTT.